The entry below describes one T cell receptor (beta chain). This sample was taken from a study of cytomegalovirus exposure and HLA in healthy donors. PCR amplification relied on 60 Vbeta primers (plus 13 Jbeta primers). The repertoire was sequenced with immunoSEQ multiplex PCR; TCRdb's copy has only in-frame clones and lacks some. Seen here are some 140,000 clones, more than 70% observed once, and the top ten hold more than 0.9%. The length of the CDR3 is 14 residues. The V end was cut by 3 bases, the J end by 3 bases, with 13 bases between. CDR1 and CDR2 (germline): SGHRS, YFSETQ. The rearrangement uses TRBV5-1 and TRBJ2-7, with a weak D call TRBD1 (6 bases). Sequences were obtained from PBMCs. The TCR was taken from a male donor in good health and CMV-seropositive. CDR3 region: CASSWTEGLYEQYF. In nucleotides, the CDR3 is TGCGCCAGCAGCTGGACAGAGGGTCTCTACGAGCAGTACTTC.